This T cell receptor (beta chain) was captured in a study of cytomegalovirus exposure and HLA in healthy donors. Study-wide results and caveats: In a later analysis, TCR beta V- and J-gene trimming was associated with a missense DCLRE1C variant. Presence/absence analyses assumed roughly uniform sequencing depth across donors, which may not hold.

It was with 60 Vbeta and 13 Jbeta primers that the PCR ran. Sequencing was performed with immunoSEQ multiplex PCR; in TCRdb, only in-frame clones are kept and a portion is missing. The sample includes approximately 100,000 clones, around 80% of them seen just once. The CDR3 runs to 16 residues. Trimming at V came to 0 bases and at J to 6 bases, leaving 9 bases not matched to a gene. Per germline, CDR1 MGHRA and CDR2 YSYEKL. This clone has a handful of counts. Antigen specificity is unknown. The sequencing input was PBMCs. The rearrangement links TRBV4-1 to TRBJ2-7; the match to TRBD1 covers 9 bases. The sequence derives from a man aged 35 to 55 in good health and CMV-seronegative. Here the CDR3 reads CASSQDGTGWRGEQYF. The CDR3 coding sequence is TGCGCCAGCAGCCAAGATGGGACAGGGTGGCGGGGCGAGCAGTACTTC.